This T cell receptor (beta chain) originates from a study of CD8 T cells in ankylosing spondylitis. V shed 8 bases and J 7 bases; nucleotides not matched to a gene: 11. The CDR3 covers 14 residues. Germline V gene lookup returns CDR1 PRHDT and CDR2 FYEKMQ (reference sequence). Scientists made TCR beta libraries using quantitative 5'-RACE with molecular barcodes. Via MiXCR, TCRdb re-called the 5' RACE reads, giving one row per CDR3 protein. In the table there are about 150,000 distinct CDR3 sequences, 44% of which are singletons. This clonotype has at least ten counts. Its antigen is as yet unknown. Points from the study as a whole: Earlier authors reported some of these motif variants in reactive arthritis synovial fluid and blood. Significant enrichment of disease-linked clones was reportedly seen in matched ankylosing spondylitis synovial fluid. Disease-linked clones proved CD8+ and comparatively uncommon in peripheral blood.

Sequencing was performed on synovial fluid, either unsorted or a sorted T cell fraction (not recorded which). The receptor's source is a male donor with ankylosing spondylitis. The chain is built from TRBV13 and TRBJ1-2; TRBD1 matches 9 bases. For the CDR3, the DNA is TGTGCCAGCGGAACAGGGGGCGCGACTCTTGGCTACACCTTC. Translated, it gives CASGTGGATLGYTF.